Listed below are T cell receptor beta chains from one sample, sequenced in a study of blood T cell repertoires in COVID-19. Method: immunoSEQ multiplex PCR; TCRdb's copy keeps in-frame clones and lacks some. This table has 40,000 to 50,000 clones, about nine tenths appearing once. The specimen sequenced was peripheral blood. Receptors originate from a man in his fifties with active COVID-19. Both conserved end residues are part of each CDR3. A D gene is named only where the DNA matches it firmly. Where a row states a size, it is once, few, many or the class of an expanded clone; other rows omit it.

D,J,size,V,DNA,CDR3
NA,TRBJ1-1,NA,TRBV5-6,TGTGCCAGCAGCTTGGTCGCACTTGTGAACACTGAAGCTTTCTTT,CASSLVALVNTEAFF
NA,TRBJ2-7,NA,TRBV7-9,TGTGCCAGCAGCTTCCAGGTTTACGAGCAGTACTTC,CASSFQVYEQYF
TRBD2,TRBJ2-2,NA,TRBV6-2/TRBV6-3,TGTGCCAGCAGTACTAGCGGGAGATCCGGGGAGCTGTTTTTT,CASSTSGRSGELFF
TRBD1,TRBJ1-1,few,TRBV5-1,TGCGCCAGCAGCTTGGTGGGACAGGAGGAAGCTTTCTTT,CASSLVGQEEAFF
TRBD1,TRBJ2-5,NA,TRBV28,TGTGCCAGCAGTACCCACAGGGGTAGGCAAGAGACCCAGTACTTC,CASSTHRGRQETQYF
TRBD1,TRBJ1-4,NA,TRBV4-1,TGCGCCAGCAGCCAAGTACAGGGGTTCGGGGAAAAACTGTTTTTT,CASSQVQGFGEKLFF
NA,TRBJ2-7,NA,TRBV4-3,TGCGCCAGCAGCCAAGATTATGCGGAGCCGGGGAACGAGCAGTACTTC,CASSQDYAEPGNEQYF
NA,TRBJ1-3,NA,TRBV7-9,TGTGCCAGCAGCGCCGGTCGAGGTTCGCTGTACGGAAACACCATATATTTT,CASSAGRGSLYGNTIYF
NA,TRBJ1-5,few,TRBV19,TGTGCCAGTAGTATCGGGAGGGCTGACGGGCGTGGACAGCCCCAGCATTTT,CASSIGRADGRGQPQHF
TRBD2,TRBJ2-7,NA,TRBV9,TGTGCCAGCAGCGTAGGGAATAGCGGGAGGAGCGAGCAGTACTTC,CASSVGNSGRSEQYF
TRBD1,TRBJ2-1,NA,TRBV9,TGTGCCAGCAGCGTACACCGGGACAGGGGATACAATGAGCAGTTCTTC,CASSVHRDRGYNEQFF
TRBD2,TRBJ2-1,NA,TRBV6-5,TGTGCCAGCAGCTGGGGGACTAGCGGGAGTTATGAGCAGTTCTTC,CASSWGTSGSYEQFF
NA,TRBJ2-7,NA,TRBV3-1/TRBV3-2,TGTGCCAGCAGCCAAGTTTCCGGCTACGAGCAGTACTTC,CASSQVSGYEQYF
NA,TRBJ2-1,many,TRBV9,TGTGCCAGCAGCTCTGAACTGGTGGATCCTACACTAAATGAGCAGTTCTTC,CASSSELVDPTLNEQFF
NA,TRBJ2-7,NA,TRBV27,TGTGCCAGCAGCATCGGGATAGGCTACGAGCAGTACTTC,CASSIGIGYEQYF
NA,TRBJ1-2,NA,TRBV28,TGTGCCAGCAAATGGCAGGACTATGGCTACACCTTC,CASKWQDYGYTF
NA,TRBJ2-7,NA,TRBV10-3,TGTGCCATCAGTGAGGAGTCCAGGTTCGAGCAGTACTTC,CAISEESRFEQYF